This entry features one T cell receptor beta chain sequence. As yet, its antigen is unknown. Sequencing libraries made from TCR beta cDNA carried unique molecular identifiers. Researchers reported some 500,000 cDNA molecules coming from around 1 to 10 million T cells. TCRdb reprocessed the PCR reads with MiXCR, giving one entry per CDR3 protein. In the table there are about 540,000 distinct CDR3 sequences, 34% of which are singletons. Germline loops: CDR1 DFQATT, CDR2 SNEGSKA (reference sequence). This CDR3 is built from 13 residues. V was shortened by 3 bases and J by 7 bases, with 15 bases between the two germline ends. The entry originates in a study of post-analysis software for immune sequencing data. The overall study: Several disease courses (relapsing-remitting, secondary progressive and progressive-relapsing) of multiple sclerosis were included. Study-wide findings and caveats: Compared with controls, patients had more of 4 or 5 TRBV segments, including TRBV5-6, TRBV5-1 and TRBV20-1. By F measure, samples from a shared preparation batch strongly co-clustered. In multiple sclerosis, normalized Chao1 diversity was significantly below that of controls.

The rearrangement links TRBV20-1 to TRBJ1-2, with D maybe TRBD1 (6 bases). Sequencing was performed on blood. The origin of this receptor is a girl under 18 with multiple sclerosis. The CDR3 here is CSASDGRGAGYTF. For the CDR3, the DNA is TGCAGTGCTAGTGACGGGCGGGGGGCTGGCTACACCTTC.